The 7 T cell receptor beta chains listed next were all sequenced from one sample in a study of OX40 agonist ivuxolimab in advanced cancers. Data came from immunoSEQ multiplex PCR; TCRdb stores just in-frame clones and leaves some out. The table lists roughly 69,000 clones, roughly four fifths of them singletons. Sequencing was performed on CD4+ or CD8+ T cells sorted from blood, taken in a trial of the OX40 agonist ivuxolimab. All receptors come from an adult with an advanced solid tumor such as melanoma, head and neck, liver or kidney cancer.

The rearrangement uses TRBV4-3 and TRBJ2-1, with a tentative D call TRBD2 (7 bases). CDR1 LGHNA and CDR2 YSLEER come from the germline V gene. The CDR3 loop spans 18 amino acids. Trimming removed 0 bases from V and 1 base from J, with 16 bases in between. The CDR3 nucleotides are TGCGCCAGCAGCCAAGATATGGGGGGGGGCGTTTCCTACAATGAGCAGTTCTTC. Amino acids: CASSQDMGGGVSYNEQFF.

The chain uses TRBV6-5 and TRBJ2-5; no reliable D call. The J call may be wrong; the DNA end is better matched by TRBJ2-7. Germline V gene sequence: CDR1 MNHEY, CDR2 SVGAGI. CDR3 length: 13 residues. The CDR3 sequence is CASSSDPSYEQYF. CDR3 coding DNA: TGTGCCAGCAGTTCTGACCCCTCCTACGAGCAGTACTTC.

There are a few counts of this clone. V usage is TRBV5-8 and J usage is TRBJ2-3; possibly TRBD2 for D (6 bases). V lost 5 bases to trimming and J lost 5 bases, with 18 bases between them. Germline V gene sequence: CDR1 SGHTS, CDR2 YDEGEE. CDR3 length: 15 residues. The CDR3 DNA is TGTGCCAGCAGGCGGGACGATGGAGTATTAGATACGCAGTATTTT. Amino acids: CASRRDDGVLDTQYF.

The rearrangement joins TRBV30 to TRBJ1-2; no definite D call. This CDR3 spans 15 amino acids. CDR1 GTSNPN and CDR2 SVGIG come from the germline V gene (reference sequence). Trimming took off 0 bases at V and 8 bases at J, with 19 bases between the two ends. CDR3 DNA: TGTGCCTGGAGTGTACGGGGAATCCGCGAAAGGGGCTACACCTTC. Translating gives CAWSVRGIRERGYTF.

The chain combines TRBV29-1 with TRBJ2-5, with D tentatively TRBD1 (7 bases). Trimming took 2 bases from V and 4 from J, leaving 14 bases between them. The CDR3 contains 14 residues. Germline CDR1 and CDR2: SQVTM and ANQGSEA. CDR3 region: CSVEYYRGGETQYF. The CDR3 nucleotides read TGCAGCGTTGAATACTACAGGGGAGGAGAGACCCAGTACTTC.

The table lists this clone with a few counts. The chain couples TRBV19 to TRBJ2-7; D not certain. V lost 4 bases and J lost 6, with 13 bases in between. The CDR3 length is 13 residues. From germline, CDR1 is LNHDA and CDR2 SQIVND (reference sequence). CDR3 loop: CASSKSAVGEQYF. In DNA, the CDR3 is TGTGCCAGTAGTAAGTCAGCCGTCGGCGAGCAGTACTTC.

The chain uses TRBV7-9 and TRBJ1-2; no reliable D call. Germline V gene sequence: CDR1 SEHNR, CDR2 FQNEAQ (reference sequence). V was trimmed by 1 base and J by 5 bases, leaving 20 bases between them. CDR3 length: 17 residues. The CDR3, as DNA: TGTGCCAGCAGCTTAGACGGAGTGGCGGAGAGAAAGTATGGCTACACCTTC. Protein sequence: CASSLDGVAERKYGYTF.